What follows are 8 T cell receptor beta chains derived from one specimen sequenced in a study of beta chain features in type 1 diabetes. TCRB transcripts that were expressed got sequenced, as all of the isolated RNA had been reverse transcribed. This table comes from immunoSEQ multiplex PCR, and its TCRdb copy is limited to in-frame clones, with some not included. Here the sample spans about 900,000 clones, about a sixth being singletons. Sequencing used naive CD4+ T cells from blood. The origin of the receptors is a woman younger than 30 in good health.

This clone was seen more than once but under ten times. The CDR3 sequence is CASSPSGNEQFF. The DNA for the CDR3 is TGCGCCAGCAGCCCCTCGGGCAATGAGCAGTTCTTC. The chain carries TRBV5-1 and TRBJ2-1; D is unclear. CDR3 length equals 12 residues. Germline V gene data show CDR1 as SGHRS and CDR2 as YFSETQ. V lost 4 bases and J 6 bases, leaving 8 bases between the germline ends.

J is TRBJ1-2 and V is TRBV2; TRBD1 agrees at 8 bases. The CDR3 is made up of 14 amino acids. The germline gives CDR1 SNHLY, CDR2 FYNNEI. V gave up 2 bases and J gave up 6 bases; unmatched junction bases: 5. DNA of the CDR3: TGTGCCAGCAGTGAAAGCCCAGGGGGCCATGGCTACACCTTC. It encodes CASSESPGGHGYTF.

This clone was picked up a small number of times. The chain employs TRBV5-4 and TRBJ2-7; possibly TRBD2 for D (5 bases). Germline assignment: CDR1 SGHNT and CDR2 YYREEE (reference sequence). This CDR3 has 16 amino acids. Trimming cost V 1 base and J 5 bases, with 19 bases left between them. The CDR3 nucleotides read TGTGCCAGCAGCTTGATCGAGGGCCCAAGTCGGAACGAGCAGTACTTC. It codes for CASSLIEGPSRNEQYF.

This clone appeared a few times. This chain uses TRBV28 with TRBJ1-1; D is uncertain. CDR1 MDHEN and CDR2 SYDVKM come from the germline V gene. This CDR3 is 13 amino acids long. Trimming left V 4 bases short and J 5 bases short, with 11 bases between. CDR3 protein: CASSSAGITEAFF. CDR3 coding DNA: TGTGCCAGCAGTTCGGCGGGGATTACTGAAGCTTTCTTT.

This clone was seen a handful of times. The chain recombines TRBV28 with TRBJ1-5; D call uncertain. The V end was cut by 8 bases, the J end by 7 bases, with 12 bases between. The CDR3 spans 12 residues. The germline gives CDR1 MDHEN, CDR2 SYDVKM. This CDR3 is CASWVGMQPQHF. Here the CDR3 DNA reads TGTGCCAGCTGGGTAGGGATGCAGCCCCAGCATTTT.

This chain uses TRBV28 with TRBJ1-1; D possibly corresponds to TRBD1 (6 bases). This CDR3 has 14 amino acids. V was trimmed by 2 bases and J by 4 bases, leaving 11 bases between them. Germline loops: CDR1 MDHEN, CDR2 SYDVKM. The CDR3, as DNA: TGTGCCAGCAGTTTAACAGGGTTGGGCACTGAAGCTTTCTTT. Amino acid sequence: CASSLTGLGTEAFF.

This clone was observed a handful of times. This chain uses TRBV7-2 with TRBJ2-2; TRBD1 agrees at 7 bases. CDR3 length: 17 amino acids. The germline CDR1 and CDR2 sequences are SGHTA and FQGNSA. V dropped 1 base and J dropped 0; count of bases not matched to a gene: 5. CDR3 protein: CASSLVGQGANTGELFF. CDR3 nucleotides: TGTGCCAGCAGCTTAGTCGGGCAGGGGGCGAACACCGGGGAGCTGTTTTTT.

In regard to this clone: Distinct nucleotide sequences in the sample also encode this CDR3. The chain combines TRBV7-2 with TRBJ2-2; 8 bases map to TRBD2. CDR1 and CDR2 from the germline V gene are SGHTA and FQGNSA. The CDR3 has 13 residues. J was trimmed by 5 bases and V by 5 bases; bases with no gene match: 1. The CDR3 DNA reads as TGTGCCAGCAGCCCGGGGGGGACCGGGGAGCTGTTTTTT. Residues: CASSPGGTGELFF.